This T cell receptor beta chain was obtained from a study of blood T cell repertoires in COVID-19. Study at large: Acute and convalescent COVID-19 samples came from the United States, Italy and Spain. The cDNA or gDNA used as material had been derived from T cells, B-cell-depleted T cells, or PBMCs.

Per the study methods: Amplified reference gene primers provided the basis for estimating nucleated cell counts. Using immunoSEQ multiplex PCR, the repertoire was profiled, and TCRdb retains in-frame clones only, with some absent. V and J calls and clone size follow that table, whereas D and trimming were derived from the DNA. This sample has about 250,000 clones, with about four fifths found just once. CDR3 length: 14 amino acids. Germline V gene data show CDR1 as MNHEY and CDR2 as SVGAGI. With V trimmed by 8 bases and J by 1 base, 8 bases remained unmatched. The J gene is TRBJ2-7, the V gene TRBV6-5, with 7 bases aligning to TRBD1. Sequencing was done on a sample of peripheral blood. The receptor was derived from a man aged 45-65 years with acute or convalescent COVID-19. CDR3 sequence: CASRRQGRSYEQYF. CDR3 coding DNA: TGTGCCAGCCGAAGACAGGGCCGGTCCTACGAGCAGTACTTC.